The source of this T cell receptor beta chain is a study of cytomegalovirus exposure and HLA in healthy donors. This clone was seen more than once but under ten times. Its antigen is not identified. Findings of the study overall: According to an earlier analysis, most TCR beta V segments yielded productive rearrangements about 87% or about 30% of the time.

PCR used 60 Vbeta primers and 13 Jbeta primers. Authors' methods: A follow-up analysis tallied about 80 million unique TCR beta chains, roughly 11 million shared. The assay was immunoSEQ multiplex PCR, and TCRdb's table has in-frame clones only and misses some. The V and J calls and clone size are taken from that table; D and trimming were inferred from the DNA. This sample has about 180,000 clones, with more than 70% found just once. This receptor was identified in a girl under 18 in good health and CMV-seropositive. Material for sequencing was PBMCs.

The CDR3 loop is CASSQDRSGSANEQFF. CDR3 DNA sequence: TGCGCCAGCAGCCAAGACCGTAGCGGGAGCGCTAATGAGCAGTTCTTC. The chain carries TRBV4-3 and TRBJ2-1; 9 positions agree with TRBD2. Germline-derived CDR1 and CDR2 are LGHNA and YSLEER. Trimming cost V 0 bases and J 7 bases; bases outside gene matches: 7. This CDR3 region has 16 residues.